This TCR beta chain was sequenced for a study of blood T cells in healthy people across ages. General study findings and limits: Higher diversity, along with more naive CD4+ cells, distinguished long-lived donors from aged donors. The recorded TCR beta diversity per million T cells decreased in a roughly linear manner with age.

Researchers report isolating at least 6 million PBMCs per sample. The second PCR ran about 6 to 12 cycles with a sample-barcoded 5' primer and J-beta primers. One entry per CDR3 protein results from TCRdb running MiXCR on the 5' RACE reads. Among 590,000 or so distinct CDR3 sequences, about 30% were seen once, and the ten largest hold around a sixth. CDR3 length equals 12 residues. V was shortened by 0 bases and J by 4 bases, with 3 bases between the two germline ends. Per the germline V gene, CDR1 is MDHEN and CDR2 is SYDVKM. This clonotype was found many times. Its target is not known. The TCR was taken from an elderly woman in good health. The V gene is TRBV28, the J gene TRBJ2-5; no definite D call. Specimen: blood. CDR3 in DNA: TGTGCCAGCAGTTTATGGATAGAGACCCAGTACTTC. It encodes CASSLWIETQYF. The whole variable domain, filled in from reference TRBV28 and TRBJ2-5, reads DVKVTQSSRYLVKRTGEKVFLECVQDMDHENMFWYRQDPGLGLRLIYFSYDVKMKEKGDIPEGYSVSREKKERFSLILESASTNQTSMYLCASSLWIETQYFGPGTRLLVL.